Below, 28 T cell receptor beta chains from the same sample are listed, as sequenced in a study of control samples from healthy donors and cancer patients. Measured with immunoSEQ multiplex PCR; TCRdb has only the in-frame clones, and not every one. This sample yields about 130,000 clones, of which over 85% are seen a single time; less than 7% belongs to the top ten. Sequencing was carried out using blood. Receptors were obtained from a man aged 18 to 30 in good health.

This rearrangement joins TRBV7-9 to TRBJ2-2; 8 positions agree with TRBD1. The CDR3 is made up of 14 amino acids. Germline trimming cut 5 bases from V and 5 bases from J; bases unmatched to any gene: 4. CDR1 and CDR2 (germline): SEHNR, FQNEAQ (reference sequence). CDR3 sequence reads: CASSETGVTGELFF. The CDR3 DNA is TGTGCCAGCAGCGAGACAGGGGTAACCGGGGAGCTGTTTTTT.

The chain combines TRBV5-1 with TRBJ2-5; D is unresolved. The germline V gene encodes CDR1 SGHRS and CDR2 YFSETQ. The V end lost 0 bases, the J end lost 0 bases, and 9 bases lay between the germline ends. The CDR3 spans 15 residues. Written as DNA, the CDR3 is TGCGCCAGCAGCTTGGTTAGTGGTGACCAAGAGACCCAGTACTTC. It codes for CASSLVSGDQETQYF.

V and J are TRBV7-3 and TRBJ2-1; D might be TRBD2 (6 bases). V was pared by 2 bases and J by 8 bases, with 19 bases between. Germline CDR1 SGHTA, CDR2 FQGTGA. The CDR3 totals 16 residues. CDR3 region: CASSLLRGGSVYEQFF. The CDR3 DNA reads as TGTGCCAGCAGCTTATTGCGTGGGGGGTCGGTTTATGAGCAGTTCTTC.

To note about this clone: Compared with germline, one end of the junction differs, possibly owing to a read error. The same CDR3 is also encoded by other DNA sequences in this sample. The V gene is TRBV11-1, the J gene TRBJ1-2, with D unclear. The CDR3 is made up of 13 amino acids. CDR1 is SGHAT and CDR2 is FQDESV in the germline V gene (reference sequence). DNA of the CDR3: TGTGCAAGCAGCCGACGTGAGCGGTATGGCTACACCTTC. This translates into CASSRRERYGYTF. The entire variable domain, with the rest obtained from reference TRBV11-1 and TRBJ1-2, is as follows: EAEVAQSPRYKITEKSQAVAFWCDPISGHATLYWYRQILGQGPELLVQFQDESVVDDSQLPKDRFSAERLKGVDSTLKIQPAELGDSAMYLCASSRRERYGYTFGSGTRLTVV.

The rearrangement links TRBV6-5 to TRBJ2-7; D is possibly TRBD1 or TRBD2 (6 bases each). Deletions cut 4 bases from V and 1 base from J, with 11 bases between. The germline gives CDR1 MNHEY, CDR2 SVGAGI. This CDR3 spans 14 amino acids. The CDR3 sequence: CASSFGGESYEQYF. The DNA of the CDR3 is TGTGCCAGCAGTTTCGGGGGCGAGTCCTACGAGCAGTACTTC.

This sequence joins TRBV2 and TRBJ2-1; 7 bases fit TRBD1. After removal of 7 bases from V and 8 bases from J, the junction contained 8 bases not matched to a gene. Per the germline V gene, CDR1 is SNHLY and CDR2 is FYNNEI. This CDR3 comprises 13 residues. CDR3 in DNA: TGTGCCAGCACAGACAGGGCCTGGGATGAGCAGTTCTTC. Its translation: CASTDRAWDEQFF.

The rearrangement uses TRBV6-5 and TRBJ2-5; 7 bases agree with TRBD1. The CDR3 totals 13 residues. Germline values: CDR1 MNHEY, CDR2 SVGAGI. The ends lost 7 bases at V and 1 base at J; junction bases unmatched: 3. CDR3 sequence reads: CASTQGLQETQYF. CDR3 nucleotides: TGTGCCAGCACACAGGGGCTCCAAGAGACCCAGTACTTC.

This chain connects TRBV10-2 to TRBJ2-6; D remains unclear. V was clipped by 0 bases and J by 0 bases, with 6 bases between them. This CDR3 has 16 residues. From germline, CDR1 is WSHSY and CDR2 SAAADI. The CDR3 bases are TGCGCCAGCAGTGAGTCATGGTACTCTGGGGCCAACGTCCTGACTTTC. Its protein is CASSESWYSGANVLTF.

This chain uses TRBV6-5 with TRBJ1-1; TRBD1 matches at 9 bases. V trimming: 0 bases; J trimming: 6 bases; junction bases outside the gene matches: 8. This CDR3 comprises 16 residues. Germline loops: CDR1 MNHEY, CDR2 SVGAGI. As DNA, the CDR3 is TGTGCCAGCAGTTACTCGTTCGGGACAGGGAATTCTGAAGCTTTCTTT. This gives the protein CASSYSFGTGNSEAFF.

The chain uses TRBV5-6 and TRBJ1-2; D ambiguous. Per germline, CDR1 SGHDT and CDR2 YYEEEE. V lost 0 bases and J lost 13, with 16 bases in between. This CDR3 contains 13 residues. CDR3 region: CASSLGGRLNRTF. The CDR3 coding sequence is TGTGCCAGCAGCTTGGGAGGGCGCCTTAATCGCACCTTC.

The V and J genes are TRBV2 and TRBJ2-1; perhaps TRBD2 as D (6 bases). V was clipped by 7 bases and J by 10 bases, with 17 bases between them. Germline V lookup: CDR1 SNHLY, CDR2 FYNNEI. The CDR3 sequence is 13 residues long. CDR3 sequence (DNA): TGTGCCAGCAAGCGCTCACCGGAGGGCGAGCAGTTCTTC. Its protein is CASKRSPEGEQFF.

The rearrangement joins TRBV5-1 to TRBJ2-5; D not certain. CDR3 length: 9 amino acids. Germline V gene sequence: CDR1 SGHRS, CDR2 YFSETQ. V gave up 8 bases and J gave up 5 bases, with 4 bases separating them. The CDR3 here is CARGETQYF. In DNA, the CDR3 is TGCGCCAGGGGGGAGACCCAGTACTTC.

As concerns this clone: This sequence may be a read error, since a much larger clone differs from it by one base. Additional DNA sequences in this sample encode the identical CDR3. The CDR3 protein is CASSFDSTEAFF. CDR3 nucleotide sequence: TGTGCCAGCAGCTTTGACAGCACTGAAGCTTTCTTT. The J gene is TRBJ1-1, the V gene TRBV5-4, with D possibly being TRBD1 (5 bases). The CDR3 totals 12 residues. V was shortened by 2 bases and J by 4 bases, with 6 bases between the two germline ends. Per the germline V gene, CDR1 is SGHNT and CDR2 is YYREEE (reference sequence).

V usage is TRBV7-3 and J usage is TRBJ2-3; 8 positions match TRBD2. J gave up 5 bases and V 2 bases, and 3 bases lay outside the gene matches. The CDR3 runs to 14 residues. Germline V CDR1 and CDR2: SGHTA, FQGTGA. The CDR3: CASSLAGGIDTQYF. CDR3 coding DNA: TGTGCCAGCAGCTTAGCGGGGGGAATAGATACGCAGTATTTT.

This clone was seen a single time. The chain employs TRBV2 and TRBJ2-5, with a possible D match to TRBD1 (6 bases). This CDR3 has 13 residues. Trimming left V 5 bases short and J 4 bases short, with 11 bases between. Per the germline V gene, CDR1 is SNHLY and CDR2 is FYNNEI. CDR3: CASSRQGRETQYF. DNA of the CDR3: TGTGCCAGCAGTCGGCAGGGGAGAGAGACCCAGTACTTC.

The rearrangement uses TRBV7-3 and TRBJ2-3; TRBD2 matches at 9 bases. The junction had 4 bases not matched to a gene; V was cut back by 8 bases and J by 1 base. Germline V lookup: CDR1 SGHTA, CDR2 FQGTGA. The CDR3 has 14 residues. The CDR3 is CASRLAGGTDTQYF. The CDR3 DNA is TGTGCCAGCCGGTTAGCGGGGGGCACAGATACGCAGTATTTT.

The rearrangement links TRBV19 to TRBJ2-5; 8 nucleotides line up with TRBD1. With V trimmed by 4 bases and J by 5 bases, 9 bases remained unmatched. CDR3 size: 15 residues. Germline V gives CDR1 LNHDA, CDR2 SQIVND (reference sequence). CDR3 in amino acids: CASSTPSGGRETQYF. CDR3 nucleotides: TGTGCCAGTAGTACTCCCTCAGGGGGCCGGGAGACCCAGTACTTC. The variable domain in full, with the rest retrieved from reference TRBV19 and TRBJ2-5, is DGGITQSPKYLFRKEGQNVTLSCEQNLNHDAMYWYRQDPGQGLRLIYYSQIVNDFQKGDIAEGYSVSREKKESFPLTVTSAQKNPTAFYLCASSTPSGGRETQYFGPGTRLLVL.

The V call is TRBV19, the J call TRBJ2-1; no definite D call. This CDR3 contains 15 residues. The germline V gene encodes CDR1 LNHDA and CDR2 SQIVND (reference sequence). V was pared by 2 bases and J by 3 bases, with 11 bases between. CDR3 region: CASSISLGIYNEQFF. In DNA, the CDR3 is TGTGCCAGTAGTATATCGCTAGGAATCTACAATGAGCAGTTCTTC.

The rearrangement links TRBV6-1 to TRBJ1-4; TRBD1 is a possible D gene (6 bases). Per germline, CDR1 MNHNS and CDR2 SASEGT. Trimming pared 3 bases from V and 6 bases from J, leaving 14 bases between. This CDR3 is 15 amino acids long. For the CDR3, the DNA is TGTGCCAGCAGTGAGGGGGGGGGCTTAGATGAAAAACTGTTTTTT. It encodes CASSEGGGLDEKLFF.

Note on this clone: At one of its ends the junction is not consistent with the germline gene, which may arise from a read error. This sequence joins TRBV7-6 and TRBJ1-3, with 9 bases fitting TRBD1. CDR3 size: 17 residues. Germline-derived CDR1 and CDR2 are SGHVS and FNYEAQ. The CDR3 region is CTSSLGGQGSSGNTIYF. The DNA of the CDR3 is TGTACCAGCAGCTTAGGAGGACAGGGGAGCTCTGGAAACACCATATATTTT.

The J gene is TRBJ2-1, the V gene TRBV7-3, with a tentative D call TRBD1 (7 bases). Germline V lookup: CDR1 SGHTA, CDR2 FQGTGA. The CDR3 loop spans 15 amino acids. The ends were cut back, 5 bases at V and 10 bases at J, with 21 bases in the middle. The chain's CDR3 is CASSPTQGGVGEQFF. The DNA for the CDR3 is TGTGCCAGCAGCCCCACCCAGGGGGGCGTAGGGGAGCAGTTCTTC.

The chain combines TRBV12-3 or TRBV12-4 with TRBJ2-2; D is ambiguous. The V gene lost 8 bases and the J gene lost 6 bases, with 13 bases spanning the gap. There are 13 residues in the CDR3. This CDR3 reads CASSQVISGELFF. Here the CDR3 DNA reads TGTGCCAGCTCGCAAGTTATTTCCGGGGAGCTGTTTTTT.

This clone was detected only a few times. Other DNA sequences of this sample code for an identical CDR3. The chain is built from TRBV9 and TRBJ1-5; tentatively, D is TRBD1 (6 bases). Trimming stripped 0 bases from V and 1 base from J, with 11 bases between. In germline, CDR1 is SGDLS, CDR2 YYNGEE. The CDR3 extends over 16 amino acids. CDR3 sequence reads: CASSVGVGASNQPQHF. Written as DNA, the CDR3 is TGTGCCAGCAGCGTAGGAGTGGGGGCAAGCAATCAGCCCCAGCATTTT.

Here the CDR3 reads CASSYSVTSGGETQYF. CDR3 nucleotide sequence: TGTGCCAGCAGTTACTCGGTGACTAGCGGGGGAGAGACCCAGTACTTC. J is TRBJ2-5 and V is TRBV6-5; 12 bases are shared with TRBD2. The trim removed 0 bases at V and 4 bases at J, leaving 3 bases unmatched. CDR1 and CDR2 (germline): MNHEY, SVGAGI. The CDR3 covers 16 residues.

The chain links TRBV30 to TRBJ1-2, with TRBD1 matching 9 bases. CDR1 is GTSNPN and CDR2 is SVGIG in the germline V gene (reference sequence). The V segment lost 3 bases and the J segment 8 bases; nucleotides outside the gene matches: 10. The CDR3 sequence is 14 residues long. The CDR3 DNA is TGTGCCTGGAGGGGTACACAGGGGGCAGGGGGCTACACCTTC. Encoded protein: CAWRGTQGAGGYTF.

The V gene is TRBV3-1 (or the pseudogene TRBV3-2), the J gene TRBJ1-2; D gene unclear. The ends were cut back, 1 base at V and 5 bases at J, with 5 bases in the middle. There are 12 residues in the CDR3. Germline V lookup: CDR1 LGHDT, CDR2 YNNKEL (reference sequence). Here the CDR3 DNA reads TGTGCCAGCAGCCAAGTAAAGTATGGCTACACCTTC. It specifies CASSQVKYGYTF.

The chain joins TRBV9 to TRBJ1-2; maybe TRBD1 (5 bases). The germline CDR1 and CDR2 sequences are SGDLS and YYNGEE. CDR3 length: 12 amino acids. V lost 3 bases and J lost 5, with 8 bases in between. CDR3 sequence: CASSAGAYGYTF. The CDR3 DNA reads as TGTGCCAGCAGCGCCGGGGCTTATGGCTACACCTTC.

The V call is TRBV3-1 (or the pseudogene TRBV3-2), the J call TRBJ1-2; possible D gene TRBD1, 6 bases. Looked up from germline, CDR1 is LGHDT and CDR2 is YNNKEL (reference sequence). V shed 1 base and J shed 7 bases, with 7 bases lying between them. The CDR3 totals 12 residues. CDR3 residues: CASSQARGGYTF. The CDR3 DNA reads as TGTGCCAGCAGCCAAGCCAGGGGTGGCTACACCTTC.